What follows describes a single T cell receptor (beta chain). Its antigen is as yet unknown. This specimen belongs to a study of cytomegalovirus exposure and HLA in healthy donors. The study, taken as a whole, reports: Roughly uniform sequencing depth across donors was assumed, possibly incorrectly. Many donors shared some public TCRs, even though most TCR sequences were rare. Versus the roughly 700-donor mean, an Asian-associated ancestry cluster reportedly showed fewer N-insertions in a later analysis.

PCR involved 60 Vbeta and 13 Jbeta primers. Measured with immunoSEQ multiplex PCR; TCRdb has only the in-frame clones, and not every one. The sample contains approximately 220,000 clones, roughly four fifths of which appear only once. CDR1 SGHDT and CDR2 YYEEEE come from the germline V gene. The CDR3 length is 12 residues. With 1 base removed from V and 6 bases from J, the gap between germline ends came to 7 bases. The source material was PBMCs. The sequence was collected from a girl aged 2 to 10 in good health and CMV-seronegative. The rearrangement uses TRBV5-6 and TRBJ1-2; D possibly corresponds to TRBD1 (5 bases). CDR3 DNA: TGTGCCAGCAGCTTGCGGGGGAATGGCTACACCTTC. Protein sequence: CASSLRGNGYTF.